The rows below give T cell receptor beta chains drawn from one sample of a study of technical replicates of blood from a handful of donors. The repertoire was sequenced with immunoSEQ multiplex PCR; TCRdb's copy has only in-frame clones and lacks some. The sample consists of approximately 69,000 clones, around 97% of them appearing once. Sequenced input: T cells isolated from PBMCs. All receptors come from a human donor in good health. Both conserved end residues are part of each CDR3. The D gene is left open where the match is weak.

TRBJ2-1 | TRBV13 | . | TGTGCCAGCACACCCCGTGACAGAAACAATGAGCAGTTCTTC | CASTPRDRNNEQFF
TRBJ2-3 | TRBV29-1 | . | TGCAGCGTTGAACCAAAGGCGGGTCTCGATACGCAGTATTTT | CSVEPKAGLDTQYF
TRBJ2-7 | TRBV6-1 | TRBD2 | TGTGCCAGCAGTGTTCGCGGACTAGCGGGAGGGCCTGTCTACGAGCAGTACTTC | CASSVRGLAGGPVYEQYF
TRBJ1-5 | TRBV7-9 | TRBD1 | TGTGCCAGCAGCGACGGGACAGCGGGCAATCAGCCCCAGCATTTT | CASSDGTAGNQPQHF
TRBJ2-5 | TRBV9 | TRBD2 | TGTGCCAGCAGCCTGGGACGGGGGGGCCCAGAGACCCAGTACTTC | CASSLGRGGPETQYF
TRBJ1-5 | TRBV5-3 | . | TGTGCCAGAAGCTCGCATGCGAATCGGGGCAATCAGCCCCAGCATTTT | CARSSHANRGNQPQHF
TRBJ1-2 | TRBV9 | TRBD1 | TGTGCCAGCAGCAAAGGGACAGGAAACTATGGCTACACCTTC | CASSKGTGNYGYTF
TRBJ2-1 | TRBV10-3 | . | TGTGCCATCAACTCAGGGACCTACAATGAGCAGTTCTTC | CAINSGTYNEQFF
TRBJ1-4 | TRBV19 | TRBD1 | TGTGCCAGTAGTAATAACAGGGGAGAAAAACTGTTTTTT | CASSNNRGEKLFF
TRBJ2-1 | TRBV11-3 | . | TGTGCCAGCAGCGGGGACACTCACAATGAGCAGTTCTTC | CASSGDTHNEQFF
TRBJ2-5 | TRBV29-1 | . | TGCAGCGTCGACGGGAGCAGTAAAGAGACCCAGTACTTC | CSVDGSSKETQYF
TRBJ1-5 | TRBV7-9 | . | TGTGCCAGCGCATTTGAGGAAAATCAGCCCCAGCATTTT | CASAFEENQPQHF
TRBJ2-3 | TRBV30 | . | TGTGCCTGGAAGGTCCCGGACTCTTCTAGCACAGATACGCAGTATTTT | CAWKVPDSSSTDTQYF
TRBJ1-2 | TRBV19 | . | TGTGCCAGTAGTAAGATTTGGGAGGTTGGGTTACCTAACTATGGCTACACCTTC | CASSKIWEVGLPNYGYTF
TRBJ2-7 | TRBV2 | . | TGTGCCAGCAGTGACGCTTCATCTTCCTACGAGCAGTACTTC | CASSDASSSYEQYF
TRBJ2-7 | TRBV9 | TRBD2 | TGTGCCAGCAGCTCGGGACTAGCGGACTACGAGCAGTACTTC | CASSSGLADYEQYF
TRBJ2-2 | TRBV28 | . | TGTGCCAGCAGTGAAACCCGACGACAGAGTTTCGGGGAGCTGTTTTTT | CASSETRRQSFGELFF
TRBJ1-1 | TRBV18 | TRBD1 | TGTGCCAGCTCCCGCAGGACAGGGGAGAAGTATTCTGAAGCTTTCTTT | CASSRRTGEKYSEAFF
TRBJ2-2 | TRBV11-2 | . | TGTGCCAGCAGCTCTGTCGAGCGCACCGGGGAGCTGTTTTTT | CASSSVERTGELFF
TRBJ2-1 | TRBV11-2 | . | TGTGCCAGCAGCTTAGAATCCAGGGGAGATGAGCAGTTCTTC | CASSLESRGDEQFF
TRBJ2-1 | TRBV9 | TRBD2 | TGTGCCAGCAGCGTTGCTAGCGGGGCGAGCTCCTACAATGAGCAGTTCTTC | CASSVASGASSYNEQFF
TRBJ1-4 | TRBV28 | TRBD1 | TGTGCCAGCAGTTTTCCCGGACAGGGGAGGAAACTGTTTTTT | CASSFPGQGRKLFF
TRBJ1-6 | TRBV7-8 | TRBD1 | TGTGCCAGCAGCCAGCGGACAGGGGCGCACAATTCACCCCTCCACTTT | CASSQRTGAHNSPLHF
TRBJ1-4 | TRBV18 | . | TGTGCCAGCTCCCCTACCACCGGGGGATTGGGGGAAAAACTGTTTTTT | CASSPTTGGLGEKLFF
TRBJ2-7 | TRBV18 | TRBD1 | TGTGCCAGCTCACCGGGGACAGGGGGGGGCTACGAGCAGTACTTC | CASSPGTGGGYEQYF
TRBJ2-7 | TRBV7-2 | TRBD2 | TGTGCCAGCAGCCTCCATAAGACCCGCGGGGGGGACTACGAGCAGTACTTC | CASSLHKTRGGDYEQYF
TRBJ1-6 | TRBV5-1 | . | TGCGCCAGCAGCTTGGGTACAGGAAGCAATTCACCCCTCCACTTT | CASSLGTGSNSPLHF
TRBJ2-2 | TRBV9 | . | TGTGCCAGCCCCAATGTCCAGGCCCAGGGCACCGGGGAGCTGTTTTTT | CASPNVQAQGTGELFF
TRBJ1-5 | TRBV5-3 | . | TGTGCCAGAAGCTTCACAGGAGAAAATAGCAATCAGCCCCAGCATTTT | CARSFTGENSNQPQHF
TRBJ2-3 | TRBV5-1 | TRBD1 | TGCGCCAGCAGCTCCCAGGGACAGCGAGTCACAGATACGCAGTATTTT | CASSSQGQRVTDTQYF